Listed below are T cell receptor beta chains from one sample, sequenced in a study of chemoradiotherapy in HPV16-positive cancers. This table comes from immunoSEQ multiplex PCR, and its TCRdb copy is limited to in-frame clones, with some not included. Here the sample spans some 6,000 clones, about 78% being singletons. The sample was collected from a patient who underwent chemoradiotherapy. These receptor sequences come from a human donor with HPV-associated anogenital cancer. CDR3s include the opening cysteine and the closing phenylalanine or tryptophan. The D gene is left open where the match is weak. Where a row states a size, it is once, few, many or the class of an expanded clone; other rows omit it.

D	J	V	size	CDR3	DNA
NA	TRBJ1-2	TRBV30	NA	CAWGRPYGYTF	TGTGCCTGGGGGCGGCCCTATGGCTACACCTTC
NA	TRBJ1-1	TRBV7-9	few	CASRLMNTEAFF	TGTGCCAGCAGACTTATGAACACTGAAGCTTTCTTT
NA	TRBJ1-1	TRBV7-2	NA	CASSLAMNTEAFF	TGTGCCAGCAGCTTAGCTATGAACACTGAAGCTTTCTTT
NA	TRBJ2-1	TRBV5-1	NA	CASSLEGSIAYYNEQFF	TGCGCCAGCAGCTTGGAAGGAAGCATCGCTTATTACAATGAGCAGTTCTTC
NA	TRBJ2-1	TRBV5-1	NA	CASSSTFYSYNEQFF	TGCGCCAGCAGTTCCACGTTCTACTCCTACAATGAGCAGTTCTTC
NA	TRBJ1-1	TRBV19	NA	CATSKDSLNTEAFF	TGTGCCACTAGTAAGGACAGTCTGAACACTGAAGCTTTCTTT
TRBD1	TRBJ2-7	TRBV9	NA	CASSVDRGEQYF	TGTGCCAGCAGCGTAGACAGGGGCGAGCAGTACTTC
NA	TRBJ2-5	TRBV11-3	NA	CASSPTRGAETQYF	TGTGCCAGCAGTCCGACCAGGGGCGCGGAGACCCAGTACTTC
TRBD2	TRBJ2-3	TRBV29-1	NA	CSVGDRGGTDTQYF	TGCAGCGTTGGGGACCGGGGGGGCACAGATACGCAGTATTTT
NA	TRBJ1-5	TRBV6-5	once	CASTPGGNQPQHF	TGTGCCAGCACCCCCGGGGGAAATCAGCCCCAGCATTTT
TRBD2	TRBJ2-7	TRBV5-5	NA	CASSLFVGGISYEQYF	TGTGCCAGCAGCTTGTTTGTGGGAGGGATCTCCTACGAGCAGTACTTC
NA	TRBJ2-1	TRBV5-5	NA	CASSLEPEYNEQFF	TGTGCCAGCAGCTTGGAGCCCGAGTACAATGAGCAGTTCTTC
TRBD1	TRBJ1-1	TRBV28	NA	CASSFTVTGRRTEAFF	TGTGCCAGCAGTTTTACCGTGACAGGGCGGCGGACTGAAGCTTTCTTT
NA	TRBJ1-1	TRBV9	NA	CASSVGGGAGGTEAFF	TGTGCCAGCAGCGTAGGGGGGGGCGCGGGAGGTACTGAAGCTTTCTTT
NA	TRBJ2-2	TRBV30	NA	CGLSNTGELFF	TGTGGGCTTTCGAACACCGGGGAGCTGTTTTTT
TRBD2	TRBJ2-3	TRBV5-1	NA	CASSRGDYRGDADTQYF	TGCGCCAGCAGCCGGGGGGACTACCGGGGGGACGCAGATACGCAGTATTTT
TRBD1	TRBJ1-2	TRBV6-5	NA	CASSYDRGYGYTF	TGTGCCAGCAGTTACGACAGGGGCTATGGCTACACCTTC
NA	TRBJ2-5	TRBV9	once	CASSATGYGETQYF	TGTGCCAGCAGCGCCACGGGTTATGGGGAGACCCAGTACTTC
NA	TRBJ1-2	TRBV7-8	NA	CASSLVGGANYGYTF	TGTGCCAGCAGCTTAGTTGGGGGGGCTAACTATGGCTACACCTTC
TRBD2	TRBJ2-1	TRBV29-1	NA	CSVRRPGLAIYEQFF	TGCAGCGTTCGCAGACCGGGACTAGCGATTTATGAGCAGTTCTTC
NA	TRBJ1-3	TRBV2	NA	CASSESRSGNTIYF	TGTGCCAGCAGTGAGTCCCGCTCTGGAAACACCATATATTTT
NA	TRBJ1-1	TRBV21-1	few	CASSNHSIGTPPEAFF	TGTGCCAGCAGCAACCACTCCATCGGCACTCCCCCTGAAGCTTTCTTT
NA	TRBJ2-1	TRBV9	NA	CASSVSSKSSYNEQFF	TGTGCCAGCAGCGTCTCTAGCAAGAGCTCCTACAATGAGCAGTTCTTC
NA	TRBJ2-7	TRBV7-3	NA	CASSFQGGPGGSYEQYF	TGTGCCAGCAGCTTCCAAGGCGGACCCGGTGGCTCCTACGAGCAGTACTTC
NA	TRBJ1-5	TRBV5-6	NA	CASSVRGRSGPPQHF	TGTGCCAGCAGCGTACGCGGCAGGAGCGGTCCGCCCCAGCATTTT
NA	TRBJ1-5	TRBV19	NA	CASNRVNQPQHF	TGTGCCAGCAACAGGGTCAATCAGCCCCAGCATTTT
NA	TRBJ2-5	TRBV7-7	NA	CASSLQGVPQETQYF	TGTGCCAGCAGCCTCCAAGGGGTGCCCCAAGAGACCCAGTACTTC
NA	TRBJ1-5	TRBV19	few	CASTQTGSHQPQHF	TGTGCCAGTACCCAAACAGGGTCCCATCAGCCCCAGCATTTT
NA	TRBJ1-5	TRBV30	NA	CAWSVPGKTQGPQHF	TGTGCCTGGAGTGTACCGGGGAAGACGCAGGGGCCCCAGCATTTT
NA	TRBJ2-1	TRBV6-6	NA	CASNGNYNEQFF	TGTGCCAGCAATGGCAACTACAATGAGCAGTTCTTC
TRBD2	TRBJ2-3	TRBV19	NA	CASSIGGGGTDTQYF	TGTGCCAGTAGTATAGGCGGGGGGGGCACAGATACGCAGTATTTT
TRBD1	TRBJ1-6	TRBV12-5	NA	CASGSPWTGVPLHF	TGTGCTAGTGGTTCCCCGTGGACAGGCGTTCCCCTCCACTTT
NA	TRBJ2-7	TRBV19	NA	CASSILPGQGYEQYF	TGTGCCAGTAGTATTCTCCCGGGCCAGGGATACGAGCAGTACTTC
TRBD2	TRBJ2-7	TRBV6-5	NA	CASSPGLAGTYEQYF	TGTGCCAGCAGTCCAGGACTAGCGGGGACCTACGAGCAGTACTTC
NA	TRBJ1-2	TRBV10-3	once	CAISESVPNYGYTF	TGTGCCATCAGTGAGTCGGTCCCTAACTATGGCTACACCTTC
NA	TRBJ1-3	TRBV6-5	NA	CASSYQGGGGNTIYF	TGTGCCAGCAGTTACCAGGGCGGTGGTGGAAACACCATATATTTT
NA	TRBJ2-3	TRBV19	NA	CASSSRLGDTQYF	TGTGCCAGTAGTAGCCGCTTGGGAGATACGCAGTATTTT
NA	TRBJ2-7	TRBV7-9	NA	CASRRDTEYEQYF	TGTGCCAGCAGACGGGACACGGAGTACGAGCAGTACTTC
NA	TRBJ1-4	TRBV5-1	once	CASSPLTATNEKLFF	TGCGCCAGCAGCCCCTTAACAGCAACTAATGAAAAACTGTTTTTT
NA	TRBJ2-7	TRBV6-1	NA	CASSPSSYEQYF	TGTGCCAGCAGCCCGAGCTCCTACGAGCAGTACTTC
TRBD1	TRBJ2-7	TRBV4-3	NA	CASSIRTGSSYEQYF	TGCGCCAGCAGCATACGGACAGGAAGTTCCTACGAGCAGTACTTC
TRBD1	TRBJ1-1	TRBV28	NA	CASSPLLLRRGRTEAFF	TGTGCCAGCAGTCCACTTCTTCTTAGGAGGGGGCGGACTGAAGCTTTCTTT
TRBD1	TRBJ1-1	TRBV2	once	CASSEYIGGVTEAFF	TGTGCCAGCAGTGAATATATAGGGGGCGTCACTGAAGCTTTCTTT
TRBD2	TRBJ2-1	TRBV9	NA	CASSDALSGGALNEQFF	TGTGCCAGCAGCGACGCCCTTAGCGGGGGGGCTCTCAATGAGCAGTTCTTC
TRBD2	TRBJ2-5	TRBV7-6	NA	CASSLLRQTGGETQYF	TGTGCCAGCAGCTTACTCAGACAAACGGGGGGAGAGACCCAGTACTTC
NA	TRBJ2-5	TRBV6-1	NA	CATSDFMGTQYF	TGTGCCACTTCGGACTTTATGGGGACCCAGTACTTC
NA	TRBJ1-2	TRBV27	once	CASSFTSLEQDGYTF	TGTGCCAGCAGTTTCACGTCCCTGGAGCAGGATGGCTACACCTTC
NA	TRBJ1-3	TRBV5-1	NA	CSSREDSGNTIYF	TGCTCAAGCCGGGAAGACTCTGGAAACACCATATATTTT
TRBD2	TRBJ2-7	TRBV9	NA	CASSLTSGSVYEQYF	TGTGCCAGCAGCTTGACTAGCGGGAGCGTCTACGAGCAGTACTTC